Below, 19 T cell receptor beta chains from the same sample are listed, as sequenced in a study of technical replicates of blood from several donors. Here immunoSEQ multiplex PCR was the method, and the copy in TCRdb shows in-frame clones only, minus some. Of 95,000 to 100,000 clones listed, 96% are singletons. Material for sequencing was T cells isolated from PBMCs. The receptors stem from a human donor in good health.

The chain combines TRBV19 with TRBJ2-5; unclear D gene. V was trimmed by 6 bases and J by 5 bases, leaving 10 bases between them. Germline V gene lookup returns CDR1 LNHDA and CDR2 SQIVND (reference sequence). The length of the CDR3 is 12 residues. In nucleotides, the CDR3 is TGTGCCAGTAGCCCCGGAGTGGAGACCCAGTACTTC. Protein sequence: CASSPGVETQYF.

This clone was observed once. The V call is TRBV6-5, the J call TRBJ1-5; 8 bases match TRBD1. With 8 bases clipped from V and 6 bases from J, the junction kept 9 bases outside the gene matches. The CDR3 spans 14 residues. Germline V gene sequence: CDR1 MNHEY, CDR2 SVGAGI. CDR3 sequence: CASREGQGGQPQHF. CDR3 coding DNA: TGTGCCAGCCGAGAAGGACAGGGAGGTCAGCCCCAGCATTTT.

The chain links TRBV14 to TRBJ2-7; D is perhaps TRBD1 (6 bases). The CDR3 has 14 residues. Germline V CDR1 and CDR2: SGHDN, FVKESK. Trimming left V 6 bases short and J 5 bases short, with 17 bases between. The CDR3 DNA sequence: TGTGCCAGCAGTACGCAAGGGGGTCTCGACGAGCAGTACTTC. Its protein product is CASSTQGGLDEQYF.

V usage is TRBV30 and J usage is TRBJ2-1; 10 bases are a match to TRBD1. The CDR3 covers 16 residues. V dropped 1 base and J dropped 2; count of bases not matched to a gene: 5. The germline V gene has CDR1 GTSNPN and CDR2 SVGIG (reference sequence). The chain's CDR3 is CAWSEQTGGAYNEQFF. The CDR3 nucleotides read TGTGCCTGGAGTGAACAGACAGGGGGCGCCTACAATGAGCAGTTCTTC.

The rearrangement uses TRBV25-1 and TRBJ1-1; D remains ambiguous. Trimming stripped 2 bases from V and 6 bases from J, with 13 bases between. Germline loops: CDR1 MGHDK, CDR2 SYGVNS. This CDR3 spans 14 amino acids. The chain's CDR3 is CASSESGYGSEAFF. CDR3 in DNA: TGTGCCAGCAGTGAAAGCGGCTATGGTTCTGAAGCTTTCTTT.

The CDR3 DNA reads TGTGCCAGCTGCGAGTGGGGCATGTCAGATACGCAGTATTTT. Translation gives CASCEWGMSDTQYF. The chain couples TRBV6-6 to TRBJ2-3, with D possibly being TRBD1 (5 bases). This CDR3 is 14 amino acids long. V lost 8 bases, J lost 4 bases, and 16 bases lay in between. In germline, CDR1 is MNHNY, CDR2 SVGAGI (reference sequence).

CDR3 sequence reads: CASSTDRRLNQPQHF. In DNA, the CDR3 is TGTGCCAGCAGTACGGACAGGCGGTTGAATCAGCCCCAGCATTTT. This rearrangement joins TRBV6-6 to TRBJ1-5, with 7 bases lining up with TRBD1. The germline V gene has CDR1 MNHNY and CDR2 SVGAGI (reference sequence). Losses at the gene ends were 5 bases for V and 4 bases for J; bases not matched to a gene: 8. The CDR3 is 15 amino acids.

The rearrangement uses TRBV14 and TRBJ2-1, with 8 bases aligning to TRBD1. The trim removed 2 bases at V and 12 bases at J, leaving 15 bases unmatched. Germline assignment: CDR1 SGHDN and CDR2 FVKESK. This CDR3 has 16 residues. The CDR3 nucleotides are TGTGCCAGCAGCCAAATGGGACAGGACAAGGGGATGGGGCAGTTCTTC. This gives the protein CASSQMGQDKGMGQFF.

The chain uses TRBV5-1 and TRBJ2-4, with 7 bases lining up with TRBD1. Germline CDR1 is SGHRS and CDR2 is YFSETQ. V trimming: 4 bases; J trimming: 0 bases; junction bases outside the gene matches: 4. This CDR3 region has 15 residues. In DNA, the CDR3 is TGCGCCAGCAGCGGGACAGCCAAAGCCAAAAACATTCAGTACTTC. It is translated as CASSGTAKAKNIQYF.

This chain connects TRBV15 to TRBJ2-5, with 7 bases lining up with TRBD2. The CDR3 has 15 amino acids. Losses at the gene ends were 0 bases for V and 2 bases for J; bases not matched to a gene: 3. CDR1 is LNHNV and CDR2 is YYDKDF in the germline V gene (reference sequence). In nucleotides, the CDR3 is TGTGCCACCAGCAGAGATGGGCGGGGGCAAGAGACCCAGTACTTC. It encodes CATSRDGRGQETQYF.

In its sample, this clone was seen once. V is TRBV6-1 and J is TRBJ1-5, with D possibly matching TRBD1 (5 bases). Germline V gene data show CDR1 as MNHNS and CDR2 as SASEGT. The CDR3 loop spans 15 amino acids. V was cut by 3 bases and J by 0 bases, with 9 bases left in between. This CDR3 reads CASSDAGNSNQPQHF. The CDR3 nucleotides read TGTGCCAGCAGTGACGCAGGGAATAGCAATCAGCCCCAGCATTTT.

The CDR3 loop is CSVGGVGADGYTF. CDR3 nucleotides: TGCAGCGTGGGCGGAGTGGGGGCGGACGGCTACACCTTC. The rearrangement joins TRBV29-1 to TRBJ1-2, with D perhaps matching TRBD1 (6 bases). The CDR3 consists of 13 residues. Trimming left V 6 bases short and J 8 bases short, with 19 bases between. Germline values: CDR1 SQVTM, CDR2 ANQGSEA.

The rearrangement links TRBV28 to TRBJ1-1; the D is unclear. Trimming left V 1 base short and J 11 bases short, with 14 bases between. The germline CDR1 and CDR2 sequences are MDHEN and SYDVKM. The CDR3 has 13 residues. CDR3 DNA sequence: TGTGCCAGCAGTTTATCCCCGTGGAGGTCGGCTTTCTTT. Encoded protein: CASSLSPWRSAFF.

V and J are TRBV7-2 and TRBJ1-5, with D perhaps matching TRBD1 (5 bases). V was clipped by 1 base and J by 2 bases, with 15 bases between them. CDR1 and CDR2 from the germline V gene are SGHTA and FQGNSA. This CDR3 contains 17 residues. DNA for the CDR3: TGTGCCAGCAGCTTAGGGGGTCGGGGGGAGGGCAATCAGCCCCAGCATTTT. It translates to CASSLGGRGEGNQPQHF.

This chain links TRBV29-1 with TRBJ2-1; 9 nucleotides match TRBD2. J gave up 0 bases and V 4 bases, and 13 bases lay outside the gene matches. The CDR3 has 18 amino acids. The V gene's germline CDR1 is SQVTM and CDR2 ANQGSEA. This chain's CDR3 is CSVVGTSWRGSSYNEQFF. The CDR3 nucleotides read TGCAGCGTTGTTGGGACTAGCTGGAGGGGCAGCTCCTACAATGAGCAGTTCTTC.

A single count supports this clone. This sequence joins TRBV6-5 and TRBJ1-2, with TRBD1 identical over 7 bases. The CDR3 runs 15 residues. The junction had 13 bases not matched to a gene; V was cut back by 6 bases and J by 6 bases. Per the germline V gene, CDR1 is MNHEY and CDR2 is SVGAGI. The CDR3 is CASRTLTGRFHGYTF. For the CDR3, the DNA is TGTGCCAGCAGAACACTGACAGGGAGGTTTCATGGCTACACCTTC.

The V gene is TRBV5-1, the J gene TRBJ1-5; 9 bases line up with TRBD1. The ends lost 3 bases at V and 4 bases at J; junction bases unmatched: 2. The CDR3 covers 14 residues. The germline V gene has CDR1 SGHRS and CDR2 YFSETQ. CDR3 DNA sequence: TGCGCCAGCAGCTCGACAGGGGGAAATCAGCCCCAGCATTTT. Encoded protein: CASSSTGGNQPQHF. The variable domain in full, with the rest retrieved from reference TRBV5-1 and TRBJ1-5, is KAGVTQTPRYLIKTRGQQVTLSCSPISGHRSVSWYQQTPGQGLQFLFEYFSETQRNKGNFPGRFSGRQFSNSRSEMNVSTLELGDSALYLCASSSTGGNQPQHFGDGTRLSIL.

DNA of the CDR3: TGTGCCATCAGTGAGGGGGGCGCGTCTGAAAAACTGTTTTTT. It encodes CAISEGGASEKLFF. The J gene is TRBJ1-4, the V gene TRBV10-3, with D maybe TRBD1 (6 bases). V was shortened by 2 bases and J by 7 bases, with 11 bases between the two germline ends. The germline V gene has CDR1 ENHRY and CDR2 SYGVKD. This CDR3 comprises 14 residues.

This chain uses TRBV20-1 with TRBJ2-7, with D maybe TRBD2 (7 bases). The CDR3 extends over 11 amino acids. CDR1 is DFQATT, CDR2 SNEGSKA, per germline (reference sequence). The V gene lost 8 bases and the J gene lost 5 bases, with 13 bases spanning the gap. CDR3 DNA sequence: TGCAGTAGAGGGAGGGGGAACGAGCAGTACTTC. It specifies CSRGRGNEQYF.